The clone carrying this T cell receptor (beta chain) was recorded a few times. Its matching antigen is unknown. This specimen comes from a study of blood T cells in healthy people across ages. Findings and caveats of the study: Among T cells, TCR beta diversity per million cells dropped roughly linearly as age rose. It was the long-lived donors that had more naive CD4+ cells and higher diversity than aged donors. Reliance upon unsorted PBMCs precluded definitive naive versus antigen-experienced comparison.

Primers used in a second PCR of roughly 6 to 11 cycles were a sample-barcoded 5' primer and a J-beta primer mix. Every cDNA molecule bore a tag from a template-switch adaptor containing 12 random nucleotides. Via MiXCR, TCRdb re-called the 5' RACE reads, giving one row per CDR3 protein. The table records 800,000 or so distinct CDR3 sequences, just under 25% of them present only once. From germline, CDR1 is MDHEN and CDR2 SYDVKM. V lost 6 bases and J 7 bases, leaving 15 bases between the germline ends. The CDR3 is made up of 13 amino acids. The sample was also linked to a second study, of T cells of mothers and their children.

Sequenced material: blood. The sequence came from a boy younger than 18 in good health. The V gene is TRBV28, the J gene TRBJ1-2; TRBD1 might be the D (6 bases). DNA for the CDR3: TGTGCCAGCAGCACAAACAGGGTTTCTGGCTACACCTTC. This gives the protein CASSTNRVSGYTF.